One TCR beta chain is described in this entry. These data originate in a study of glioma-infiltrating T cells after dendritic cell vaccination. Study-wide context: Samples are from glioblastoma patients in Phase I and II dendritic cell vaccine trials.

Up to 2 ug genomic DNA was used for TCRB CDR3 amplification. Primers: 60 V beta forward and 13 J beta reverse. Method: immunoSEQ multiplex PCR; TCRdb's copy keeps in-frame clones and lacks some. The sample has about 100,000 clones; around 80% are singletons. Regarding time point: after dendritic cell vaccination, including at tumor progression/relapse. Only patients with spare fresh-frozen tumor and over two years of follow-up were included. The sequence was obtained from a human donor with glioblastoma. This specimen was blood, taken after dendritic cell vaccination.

The CDR3 sequence is CASSLAPGSSGNTIYF. In nucleotides, the CDR3 is TGTGCCAGCAGCTTAGCGCCCGGTAGCTCTGGAAACACCATATATTTT. The rearrangement uses TRBV7-8 and TRBJ1-3; no clear D. The germline CDR1 and CDR2 sequences are SGHVS and FQNEAQ. The CDR3 sequence is 16 residues long. Trimming cost V 0 bases and J 0 bases, with 9 bases left between them. Combining the CDR3 with reference TRBV7-8 and TRBJ1-3 gives the whole variable domain GAGVSQSPRYKVAKRGQDVALRCDPISGHVSLFWYQQALGQGPEFLTYFQNEAQLDKSGLPSDRFFAERPEGSVSTLKIQRTQQEDSAVYLCASSLAPGSSGNTIYFGEGSWLTVV.